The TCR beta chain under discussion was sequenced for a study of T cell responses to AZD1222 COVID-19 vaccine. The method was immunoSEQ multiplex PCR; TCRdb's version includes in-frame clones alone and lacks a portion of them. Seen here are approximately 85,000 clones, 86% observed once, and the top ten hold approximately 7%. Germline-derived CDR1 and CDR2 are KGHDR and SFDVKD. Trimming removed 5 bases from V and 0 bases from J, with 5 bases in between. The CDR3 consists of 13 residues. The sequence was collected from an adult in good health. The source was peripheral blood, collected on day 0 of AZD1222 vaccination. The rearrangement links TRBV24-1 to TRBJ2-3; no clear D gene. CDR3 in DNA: TGTGCCACCAGTGTTCATAGCACAGATACGCAGTATTTT. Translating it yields CATSVHSTDTQYF.